The subject of this entry is one T cell receptor beta chain. Its antigen is not identified. PCR was performed using 60 Vbeta and 13 Jbeta primers. Repertoires were generated with immunoSEQ multiplex PCR, while TCRdb's copy carries only in-frame clones and drops some. The sample holds around 58,000 clones, roughly 80% seen once. V shed 2 bases and J 4 bases; nucleotides not matched to a gene: 4. This CDR3 is built from 14 residues. In germline, CDR1 is SGHRS, CDR2 YFSETQ. This entry is derived from a study of cytomegalovirus exposure and HLA in healthy donors. The wider study: Out of 150 million to 200 million T cells, an earlier analysis found over 100 million unique TCR beta sequences in total.

Study observations and caveats: Exclusion as indistinguishable affected some V segments, including TRBV6-2 and TRBV6-3. Presence/absence comparisons presumed near-even sequencing depth among donors. In a later analysis, specific HLA alleles were associated with 16,000 or so TCR beta sequences at a 0.05 false discovery rate.

The origin of this receptor is a male donor in good health and CMV-seropositive. The chain carries TRBV5-1 and TRBJ2-5; 8 nucleotides match TRBD1. The sample taken for sequencing was PBMCs. DNA for the CDR3: TGCGCCAGCAGCTTCGGACAGGGCTCAGAGACCCAGTACTTC. Its protein is CASSFGQGSETQYF.